What follows are 17 T cell receptor beta chains derived from one specimen sequenced in a study of T cell responses to AZD1222 COVID-19 vaccine. Method: immunoSEQ multiplex PCR; TCRdb's copy keeps in-frame clones and lacks some. The sample includes fewer than 110,000 clones, less than 95% seen only once; the top ten take about 5%. The material sequenced was peripheral blood, taken on day 0 of AZD1222 vaccination. The receptors come from an adult in good health.

This clone was recorded once. V and J are TRBV7-9 and TRBJ2-5; TRBD2 might be the D (6 bases). This CDR3 comprises 14 residues. Trimming left V 3 bases short and J 2 bases short, with 10 bases between. The V gene's germline CDR1 is SEHNR and CDR2 FQNEAQ (reference sequence). The CDR3 DNA follows: TGTGCCAGCAGCTTCCTGACTAGACAAGAGACCCAGTACTTC. Its protein is CASSFLTRQETQYF.

The chain employs TRBV6-5 and TRBJ1-5, with D tentatively TRBD1 (5 bases). This CDR3 is 13 amino acids long. V dropped 8 bases and J dropped 4 bases, with 12 bases sitting between them. Looked up from germline, CDR1 is MNHEY and CDR2 is SVGAGI. CDR3 protein: CASGMGLNQPQHF. The CDR3 DNA sequence: TGTGCCAGCGGGATGGGGCTTAATCAGCCCCAGCATTTT.

The chain recombines TRBV5-1 with TRBJ2-7; D is unclear. This CDR3 contains 15 residues. The germline CDR1 and CDR2 sequences are SGHRS and YFSETQ. Trimming shortened V by 1 base and J by 3 bases, and 14 bases separated the two germline ends. The CDR3 DNA follows: TGCGCCAGCAGCTTGACATCATCGCGGAACTACGAGCAGTACTTC. Residues: CASSLTSSRNYEQYF.

This chain uses TRBV5-4 with TRBJ2-5; D remains unclear. Germline V gives CDR1 SGHNT, CDR2 YYREEE (reference sequence). The CDR3 runs to 16 residues. Trimming took off 4 bases at V and 2 bases at J, with 18 bases between the two ends. The DNA for the CDR3 is TGTGCCAGCAGCCACCCGACCGGAGTATCGCAAGAGACCCAGTACTTC. It yields the protein CASSHPTGVSQETQYF.

The chain carries TRBV23-1 and TRBJ2-1, with 9 nucleotides matching TRBD2. TRBV23-1 is filed as an ORF, its function uncertain. The CDR3 has 16 amino acids. The J segment lost 7 bases and the V segment lost 2 bases, leaving 9 bases of the junction unmatched. CDR3 nucleotide sequence: TGCGCCAGCAGTCAACCCCCCGGGACTAGCAAAAATGAGCAGTTCTTC. Protein sequence: CASSQPPGTSKNEQFF.

This clone was recorded at least ten times. This chain links TRBV13 with TRBJ2-2; D gene ambiguous. Germline V CDR1 and CDR2: PRHDT, FYEKMQ (reference sequence). The length of the CDR3 is 15 residues. V was cut by 2 bases and J by 4 bases, with 11 bases left in between. The CDR3 nucleotides read TGTGCCAGCAGCTTAATGGGTCTGGCCACCGGGGAGCTGTTTTTT. Its translation: CASSLMGLATGELFF. The full variable domain, its missing parts supplied by reference TRBV13 and TRBJ2-2, is AAGVIQSPRHLIKEKRETATLKCYPIPRHDTVYWYQQGPGQDPQFLISFYEKMQSDKGSIPDRFSAQQFSDYHSELNMSSLELGDSALYFCASSLMGLATGELFFGEGSRLTVL.

In DNA, the CDR3 is TGTGCCAGCAGTTCCCCACACAGGTCGGGCGATGAGCAGTTCTTC. Translating it yields CASSSPHRSGDEQFF. V and J are TRBV6-2 or TRBV6-3 and TRBJ2-1; TRBD1 might be the D (5 bases). CDR1 is MNHEY and CDR2 is SVGEGT in the germline V gene. Trimming took 4 bases from V and 8 from J, leaving 18 bases between them. The CDR3 runs to 15 residues.

This rearrangement joins TRBV29-1 to TRBJ2-2, with 7 bases identical to TRBD2. Trimming took 6 bases from V and 2 from J; bases not matched to a gene: 9. This CDR3 region has 15 residues. Germline CDR1 reads SQVTM; CDR2 reads ANQGSEA. CDR3 nucleotides: TGCAGCGTGGGGGGGAGAGCCAGCAACACCGGGGAGCTGTTTTTT. Its translation: CSVGGRASNTGELFF.

The genes are TRBV3-1 (or the pseudogene TRBV3-2) and TRBJ2-1; D not certain. Between the trimmed V and J ends, which lost 0 bases and 10 bases, there was a span of 7 bases. Germline CDR1 is LGHDT and CDR2 is YNNKEL (reference sequence). The CDR3 covers 12 residues. Here the CDR3 DNA reads TGTGCCAGCAGCCAAGACTACATAGAGCAGTTCTTC. Encoded protein: CASSQDYIEQFF.

The rearrangement uses TRBV6-5 and TRBJ1-6; D ambiguous. This CDR3 has 13 residues. Germline CDR1 MNHEY, CDR2 SVGAGI. The ends were cut back, 6 bases at V and 6 bases at J, with 9 bases in the middle. The CDR3 DNA follows: TGTGCCAGCAGAAAAGTTTTTAATTCACCCCTCCACTTT. Protein sequence: CASRKVFNSPLHF.

The chain has TRBV3-1 (or the pseudogene TRBV3-2) and TRBJ2-7; no definite D call. The CDR3 contains 13 residues. Trimming cost V 3 bases and J 1 base, with 7 bases left between them. CDR1 and CDR2 from the germline V gene are LGHDT and YNNKEL (reference sequence). The CDR3 is CASSQGWSYEQYF. Written as DNA, the CDR3 is TGTGCCAGCAGCCAGGGTTGGTCCTACGAGCAGTACTTC.

The chain recombines TRBV10-2 with TRBJ2-1; D may be TRBD1 or TRBD2 (5 bases each). The CDR3 has 15 residues. V was cut by 4 bases and J by 10 bases, with 20 bases left in between. From germline, CDR1 is WSHSY and CDR2 SAAADI. The CDR3 protein is CASSVEFLTGPEQFF. In DNA, the CDR3 is TGCGCCAGCAGTGTCGAGTTCCTAACGGGGCCGGAGCAGTTCTTC.

V and J are TRBV7-2 and TRBJ2-2; D unclear. Germline values: CDR1 SGHTA, CDR2 FQGNSA. Trimming pared 2 bases from V and 1 base from J, leaving 8 bases between. This CDR3 spans 15 amino acids. The CDR3 coding sequence is TGTGCCAGCAGCTTATTTCAGGAGAACACCGGGGAGCTGTTTTTT. This codes for CASSLFQENTGELFF.

This chain connects TRBV6-5 to TRBJ2-1; D perhaps matches TRBD2 (6 bases). CDR3 length: 14 residues. CDR1 MNHEY and CDR2 SVGAGI come from the germline V gene. V gave up 8 bases and J gave up 6 bases, with 17 bases separating them. CDR3 in DNA: TGTGCCAGCGGCGGGACGTCGAAGACCAATGAGCAGTTCTTC. Encoded protein: CASGGTSKTNEQFF.

The chain carries TRBV9 and TRBJ2-1; weak D call: TRBD1 (6 bases). CDR3 length: 16 amino acids. CDR1 is SGDLS, CDR2 YYNGEE, per germline. V was clipped by 1 base and J by 1 base, with 12 bases between them. The CDR3 region is CASSVTGIGSYNEQFF. CDR3 DNA sequence: TGTGCCAGCAGCGTAACAGGGATCGGTTCCTACAATGAGCAGTTCTTC.

The chain is built from TRBV4-1 and TRBJ2-4; 9 bases are shared with TRBD1. The CDR3 is 15 residues long. V was pared by 4 bases and J by 9 bases, with 10 bases of the junction left unmatched. Germline CDR1 MGHRA, CDR2 YSYEKL. The CDR3 protein is CASSPGGTGTVIQYF. In DNA form, the CDR3 reads TGCGCCAGCAGCCCCGGAGGGACAGGGACGGTCATTCAGTACTTC.

The genes are TRBV5-1 and TRBJ2-7; tentative D call: TRBD1 (5 bases). The V end was cut by 0 bases, the J end by 0 bases, with 7 bases between. Germline assignment: CDR1 SGHRS and CDR2 YFSETQ. This CDR3 contains 14 residues. The CDR3: CASSLGQSSYEQYF. The DNA for the CDR3 is TGCGCCAGCAGCTTGGGACAGAGCTCCTACGAGCAGTACTTC.